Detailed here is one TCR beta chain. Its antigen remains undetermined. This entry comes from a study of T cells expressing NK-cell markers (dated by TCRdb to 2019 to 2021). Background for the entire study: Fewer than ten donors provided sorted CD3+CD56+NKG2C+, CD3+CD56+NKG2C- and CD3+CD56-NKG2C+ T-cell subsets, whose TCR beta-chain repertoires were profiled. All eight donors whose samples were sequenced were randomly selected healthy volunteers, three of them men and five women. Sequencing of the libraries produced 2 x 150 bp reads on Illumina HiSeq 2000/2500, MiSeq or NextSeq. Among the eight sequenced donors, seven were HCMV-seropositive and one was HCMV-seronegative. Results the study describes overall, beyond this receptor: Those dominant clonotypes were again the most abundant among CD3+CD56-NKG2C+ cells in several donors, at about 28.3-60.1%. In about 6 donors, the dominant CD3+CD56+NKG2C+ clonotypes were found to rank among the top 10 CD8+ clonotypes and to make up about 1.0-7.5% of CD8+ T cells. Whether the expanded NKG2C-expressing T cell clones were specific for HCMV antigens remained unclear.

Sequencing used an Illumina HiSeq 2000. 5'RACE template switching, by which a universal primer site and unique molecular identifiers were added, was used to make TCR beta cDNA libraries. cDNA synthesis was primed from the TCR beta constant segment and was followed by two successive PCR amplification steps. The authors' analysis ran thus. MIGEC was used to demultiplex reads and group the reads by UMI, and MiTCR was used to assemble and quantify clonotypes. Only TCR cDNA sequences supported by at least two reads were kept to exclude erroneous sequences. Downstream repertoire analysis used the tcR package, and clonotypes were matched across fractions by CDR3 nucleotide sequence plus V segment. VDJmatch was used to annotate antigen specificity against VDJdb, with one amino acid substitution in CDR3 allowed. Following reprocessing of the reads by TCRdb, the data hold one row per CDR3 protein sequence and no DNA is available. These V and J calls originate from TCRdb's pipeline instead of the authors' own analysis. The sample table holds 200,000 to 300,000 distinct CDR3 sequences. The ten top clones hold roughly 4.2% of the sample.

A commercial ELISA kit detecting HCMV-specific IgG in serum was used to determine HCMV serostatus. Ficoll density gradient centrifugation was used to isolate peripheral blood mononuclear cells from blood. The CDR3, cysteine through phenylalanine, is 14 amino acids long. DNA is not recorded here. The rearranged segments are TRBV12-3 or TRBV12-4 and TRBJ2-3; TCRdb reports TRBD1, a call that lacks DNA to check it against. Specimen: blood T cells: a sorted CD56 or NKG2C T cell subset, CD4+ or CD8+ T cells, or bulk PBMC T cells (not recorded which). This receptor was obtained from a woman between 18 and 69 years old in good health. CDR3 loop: CASSPPSPGDTQYF.